This T cell receptor (beta chain) was profiled in a study of T cell changes during pregnancy in multiple sclerosis (dated by TCRdb to between 2018 and 2021). Regarding the complete study: The study looked at changes in the T cell repertoire across pregnancy in women with multiple sclerosis.

With regard to this clone: It lacks a known antigen. No base quality values were provided; no much bigger clone lies one nucleotide off.

From the germline V gene, CDR1 is LGHNA and CDR2 is YSLEER. V is clipped by 3 bases and J by 0 bases, and the sequence between their germline boundaries is 9 bases long. The CDR3 holds 16 amino acids from the cysteine to the phenylalanine. Solely the CDR3 DNA is kept, with 48 bases framed from the first base. Library prep was done by the immunoSEQ multiplex PCR assay. TCRdb retrieved this table from immuneACCESS and kept in-frame rearrangements only. Not all clones are present; in checked studies, unresolved V genes account for under half, and no reason is known for the remainder. The sample records about 46,000 clones, roughly 93% of which are singletons. 0.37% of the sample rests with the top ten.

Recombination joined TRBV4-3 with TRBJ2-6; tentative D gene TRBD2, with 5 bases matching. The source is a female donor in good health, enrolled as a control in a pregnancy study. Sample: CD4+ T cells from peripheral blood mononuclear cells, taken in the second trimester of pregnancy. The DNA sequence follows: TGCGCCAGCAGCCAGGCAAGCGGCTCTGGGGCCAACGTCCTGACTTTC. This translates into CASSQASGSGANVLTF.